One and the same sample provided the 2 T cell receptor beta chains below, sequenced in a study of early T cells in non-severe SARS-CoV-2 infection. MiXCR, applied by TCRdb to the 5' RACE reads, yields one record per CDR3 protein. The table lists roughly 43,000 distinct CDR3 sequences, about 25% of them singletons, with roughly 4.6% in the top ten. This specimen consisted of whole blood, obtained at baseline. These receptors originate from an adult who was a healthcare worker with PCR-confirmed SARS-CoV-2 infection or an uninfected control (not recorded which).

This clonotype was counted only a few times. The chain carries TRBV20-1 and TRBJ1-3; tentatively, D is TRBD1 (6 bases). Between the trimmed V and J ends, which lost 0 bases and 0 bases, there was a span of 15 bases. Per germline, CDR1 DFQATT and CDR2 SNEGSKA (reference sequence). The CDR3 contains 17 residues. The CDR3 DNA reads as TGCAGTGCTAGAGACCCCCGGGACACCACCTCTGGAAACACCATATATTTT. Translated, it gives CSARDPRDTTSGNTIYF.

The chain employs TRBV29-1 and TRBJ2-2; D remains ambiguous. This CDR3 spans 12 amino acids. V was clipped by 4 bases and J by 3 bases, with 6 bases between them. The V gene's germline CDR1 is SQVTM and CDR2 ANQGSEA. The DNA for the CDR3 is TGCAGCGTTGCTGGGGACACCGGGGAGCTGTTTTTT. It codes for CSVAGDTGELFF.